This TCR beta chain emerged from a study of blood T cell repertoires in COVID-19. The overall study: Researchers got acute and convalescent COVID-19 samples from the United States, Italy and Spain. PBMCs, B-cell-depleted T cells, or T cells provided the cDNA or gDNA that made up the material.

Authors' processing steps: Scientists estimated how many nucleated cells there were by amplifying reference gene primers. The assay was immunoSEQ multiplex PCR, and TCRdb's table has in-frame clones only and misses some. V and J calls and clone size follow that table, whereas D and trimming were derived from the DNA. The data show about 45,000 clones, about 83% seen once. Trimming stripped 1 base from V and 3 bases from J, with 9 bases between. CDR3 length: 14 residues. The V gene's germline CDR1 is SEHNR and CDR2 FQNEAQ (reference sequence). The sequencing input was peripheral blood. The chain joins TRBV7-9 to TRBJ2-5; D possibly corresponds to TRBD1 (5 bases). The TCR comes from an elderly man in a cohort sampled during active COVID-19. CDR3 sequence reads: CASSLDIREETQYF. DNA for the CDR3: TGTGCCAGCAGCTTAGATATCAGGGAAGAGACCCAGTACTTC.